Shown below are 22 T cell receptor beta chains from a single sample sequenced in a study of T cells in Graves' hyperthyroidism and ophthalmopathy. TCR beta CDR3 region amplification was performed from RNA transcripts. Researchers ran a first-round RT-PCR on the TCR CDR3 using the HTBI primer set. TCRdb reprocessed the multiplex PCR reads with MiXCR, giving one entry per CDR3 protein. The data show about 640,000 distinct CDR3 sequences, roughly 14% seen once. Sample: blood. Source of these receptors: a woman aged 45-65 years with Graves' ophthalmopathy.

This clonotype appeared many times. The genes are TRBV12-3 or TRBV12-4 and TRBJ2-7; 7 bases match TRBD1. Trimming at V came to 6 bases and at J to 7 bases, leaving 9 bases not matched to a gene. The CDR3 length is 13 residues. For the CDR3, the DNA is TGTGCCAGCAGCAACCGGGACAGCATAGAGCAGTACTTC. Translation gives CASSNRDSIEQYF.

The chain couples TRBV6-2 or TRBV6-3 to TRBJ1-1; D not certain. The V and J ends lost 6 bases and 7 bases respectively, with 9 bases between them. The germline V gene encodes CDR1 MNHEY and CDR2 SVGEGT. The CDR3 spans 11 residues. In nucleotides, the CDR3 is TGTGCCAGCAGAATAGGGATTGAAGCTTTCTTT. This sequence encodes CASRIGIEAFF.

This clonotype has just a few counts. V is TRBV18 and J is TRBJ2-1, with a tentative D call TRBD2 (6 bases). This CDR3 spans 16 amino acids. Trimming stripped 0 bases from V and 5 bases from J, with 14 bases between. The V gene's germline CDR1 is KGHSH and CDR2 LQKENI. As DNA, the CDR3 is TGTGCCAGCTCACCACCGAGGCGGGATTTGAACAATGAGCAGTTCTTC. Residues: CASSPPRRDLNNEQFF.

The chain carries TRBV28 and TRBJ2-1; maybe TRBD1 (6 bases). The germline CDR1 and CDR2 sequences are MDHEN and SYDVKM. Trimming took 5 bases from V and 6 from J, leaving 14 bases between them. CDR3 length: 14 residues. CDR3 sequence reads: CASSNSIRGNEQFF. The CDR3 DNA reads TGTGCCAGCAGTAACTCAATCAGGGGCAATGAGCAGTTCTTC. The entire variable domain, with the rest obtained from reference TRBV28 and TRBJ2-1, is as follows: DVKVTQSSRYLVKRTGEKVFLECVQDMDHENMFWYRQDPGLGLRLIYFSYDVKMKEKGDIPEGYSVSREKKERFSLILESASTNQTSMYLCASSNSIRGNEQFFGPGTRLTVL.

Of note for this clonotype: Mismatch with germline at one junction end may stem from a read error. V and J are TRBV6-1 and TRBJ1-4; D unclear. The germline V gene encodes CDR1 MNHNS and CDR2 SASEGT. The CDR3 totals 15 residues. The CDR3 nucleotides are TGTGCCATCAGTGAGTCGTCCACAACTAATGAAAAACTGTTTTTT. As protein: CAISESSTTNEKLFF.

This clonotype has ten or more counts. This rearrangement joins TRBV20-1 to TRBJ2-7, with D possibly TRBD1 on 6 matching bases. Deletions cut 4 bases from V and 4 bases from J, with 14 bases between. From germline, CDR1 is DFQATT and CDR2 SNEGSKA (reference sequence). This CDR3 contains 13 residues. The chain's CDR3 is CSANRQDAYEQYF. For the CDR3, the DNA is TGCAGTGCTAACAGACAGGATGCATACGAGCAGTACTTC.

This clonotype was seen ten or more times. The chain carries TRBV29-1 and TRBJ1-4; 7 bases fit TRBD1. The CDR3 is 11 residues long. V was clipped by 6 bases and J by 8 bases; unmatched bases: 3. CDR1 is SQVTM, CDR2 ANQGSEA, per germline. Here the CDR3 reads CSVGGQEKLFF. Written as DNA, the CDR3 is TGCAGCGTGGGGGGACAGGAAAAACTGTTTTTT.

This clonotype was counted a few times. This rearrangement joins TRBV24-1 to TRBJ2-1; D is perhaps TRBD1 or TRBD2 (5 bases each). The V gene's germline CDR1 is KGHDR and CDR2 SFDVKD. V lost 5 bases, J lost 8 bases, and 6 bases lay in between. The CDR3 loop spans 11 amino acids. The CDR3 is CATSGGYEQFF. The CDR3 coding sequence is TGTGCCACCAGTGGGGGGTATGAGCAGTTCTTC.

The chain has TRBV20-1 and TRBJ2-7, with D perhaps matching TRBD2 (6 bases). The CDR3 covers 16 residues. Germline V lookup: CDR1 DFQATT, CDR2 SNEGSKA (reference sequence). Trimming pared 5 bases from V and 0 bases from J, leaving 20 bases between. CDR3 DNA sequence: TGCAGTGCTTCCCGCACCTCAGCTAGCGACTCCTACGAGCAGTACTTC. Its translation: CSASRTSASDSYEQYF.

The sample holds many counts of this clonotype. The genes are TRBV18 and TRBJ2-5, with D perhaps assigned TRBD1 or TRBD2 (5 bases each). This CDR3 has 13 residues. Germline V lookup: CDR1 KGHSH, CDR2 LQKENI. Trimming left V 2 bases short and J 4 bases short, with 8 bases between. The DNA of the CDR3 is TGTGCCAGCTCACCATCGGGGCTAGAGACCCAGTACTTC. Translating it yields CASSPSGLETQYF.

The rearrangement uses TRBV27 and TRBJ1-6, with 8 bases that match TRBD1. The CDR3 length is 14 residues. In germline, CDR1 is MNHEY, CDR2 SMNVEV (reference sequence). After removal of 5 bases from V and 5 bases from J, the junction contained 2 bases not matched to a gene. CDR3 nucleotide sequence: TGTGCCAGCAGTGGGACAGGCCATAATTCACCCCTCCACTTT. It encodes CASSGTGHNSPLHF.

The V gene is TRBV10-3, the J gene TRBJ2-2; 14 bases agree with TRBD2. V lost 3 bases and J lost 1; bases outside the gene matches: 4. CDR1 is ENHRY and CDR2 is SYGVKD in the germline V gene. CDR3 size: 18 residues. The CDR3 DNA follows: TGTGCCATCAGTGACCCTGGACTAGCGGGAGGGAACACCGGGGAGCTGTTTTTT. This sequence encodes CAISDPGLAGGNTGELFF.

This clonotype was detected many times. The chain recombines TRBV30 with TRBJ2-1, with 7 bases matching TRBD2. Germline CDR1 and CDR2: GTSNPN and SVGIG (reference sequence). The ends lost 4 bases at V and 7 bases at J; junction bases unmatched: 19. The CDR3 is made up of 17 amino acids. As DNA, the CDR3 is TGTGCCTGGACCCTCCCGGGTAGCGGGTGGTCGGGGAATGAGCAGTTCTTC. Translated: CAWTLPGSGWSGNEQFF.

The J gene is TRBJ1-2, the V gene TRBV19, with 12 bases identical to TRBD1. The CDR3 consists of 18 residues. With V trimmed by 7 bases and J by 4 bases, 16 bases remained unmatched. The germline CDR1 and CDR2 sequences are LNHDA and SQIVND (reference sequence). The CDR3 DNA reads as TGTGCCAGTACCACTTCCGGGACAGGGGGCGCGGGGGCCTATGGCTACACCTTC. Encoded protein: CASTTSGTGGAGAYGYTF.

This clonotype was counted at least ten times. The chain employs TRBV3-1 and TRBJ1-1; D gene uncertain. V gave up 3 bases and J gave up 0 bases, with 11 bases separating them. Germline assignment: CDR1 LGHDT and CDR2 YNNKEL (reference sequence). The CDR3 spans 15 residues. The chain's CDR3 is CASSQYRVMNTEAFF. CDR3 nucleotides: TGTGCCAGCAGCCAGTACAGAGTAATGAACACTGAAGCTTTCTTT.

This clonotype was recorded at least ten times. J is TRBJ2-2 and V is TRBV5-1; D uncertain. The CDR3 extends over 15 amino acids. Looked up from germline, CDR1 is SGHRS and CDR2 is YFSETQ. V lost 0 bases to trimming and J lost 2 bases, with 8 bases between them. The CDR3 bases are TGCGCCAGCAGCTTGGTTCCCAGAAACACCGGGGAGCTGTTTTTT. Its protein product is CASSLVPRNTGELFF.

As regards this clonotype: This sequence may be a read error, since a much larger clone differs from it by one base. This chain joins TRBV10-3 and TRBJ2-1, with 13 bases matching TRBD2. V lost 4 bases to trimming and J lost 7 bases; unmatched junction nucleotides: 16. The CDR3 sequence is 19 residues long. Germline V gene sequence: CDR1 ENHRY, CDR2 SYGVKD. CDR3 protein: CAISVEGTSGTPGGNEQFF. CDR3 in DNA: TGTGCCATCAGTGTTGAAGGGACTAGCGGGACCCCCGGGGGGAATGAGCAGTTCTTC.

Concerning this clonotype: One base away lies a much larger clone, so this may be a sequencing read error. This chain joins TRBV12-3 or TRBV12-4 and TRBJ1-2; possibly TRBD1 for D (5 bases). With 1 base removed from V and 12 bases from J, the gap between germline ends came to 18 bases. This CDR3 is 14 amino acids long. CDR3 sequence (DNA): TGTGCCAGCAGTTTAGAGGACAAGGTTTACGGCCACACCTTC. This gives the protein CASSLEDKVYGHTF.

This clonotype was recorded at least ten times. The rearrangement joins TRBV20-1 to TRBJ2-7; D could derive from TRBD1 or TRBD2 (5 bases each). Germline V CDR1 and CDR2: DFQATT, SNEGSKA (reference sequence). V lost 6 bases and J 7 bases, leaving 16 bases between the germline ends. This CDR3 spans 12 amino acids. CDR3 sequence (DNA): TGCAGTGCGGGATCCGGGGCGATAGAGCAGTACTTC. Amino acids: CSAGSGAIEQYF.

This chain links TRBV5-6 with TRBJ1-2; 7 nucleotides line up with TRBD1. The CDR3 covers 15 residues. Losses at the gene ends were 4 bases for V and 6 bases for J; bases not matched to a gene: 12. Germline CDR1 reads SGHDT; CDR2 reads YYEEEE. CDR3 bases: TGTGCCAGCAGCACTAGGGACAGCTCACGGAATGGCTACACCTTC. Protein product: CASSTRDSSRNGYTF.

The CDR3 loop is CASSPLTSGSADTQYF. The DNA of the CDR3 is TGTGCCAGCAGCCCATTGACTAGCGGGAGTGCAGATACGCAGTATTTT. The chain is built from TRBV7-9 and TRBJ2-3; TRBD2 matches 12 bases. Germline V gene data show CDR1 as SEHNR and CDR2 as FQNEAQ (reference sequence). This CDR3 region has 16 residues. The J segment lost 4 bases and the V segment lost 5 bases, leaving 7 bases of the junction unmatched.

The DNA for the CDR3 is TGTGCCAGCAGCTTAGGGAAGGGCTCCTACAATGAGCAGTTCTTC. This encodes CASSLGKGSYNEQFF. The V and J genes are TRBV13 and TRBJ2-1; no clear D gene. The CDR3 contains 15 residues. With 0 bases removed from V and 0 bases from J, the gap between germline ends came to 6 bases. CDR1 is PRHDT, CDR2 FYEKMQ, per germline (reference sequence).